This T cell receptor beta chain derives from a study of Ad26.COV2.S vaccination and SARS-CoV-2 variants. Treatment given: roughly 19 received Ad26.COV2.S at low or high dose, single or two shots; about 5 received placebo; per-sample allocation not given. Following the first vaccine or placebo injection, samples were taken on day 63. Germline V lookup: CDR1 MNHEY, CDR2 SVGAGI. The CDR3 contains 12 residues. Trimming left V 2 bases short and J 4 bases short, with 4 bases between. This clone turned up a few times. The repertoire was sequenced with immunoSEQ multiplex PCR; TCRdb's copy has only in-frame clones and lacks some. The sample has about 400,000 clones; around 82% are singletons.

The chain links TRBV6-5 to TRBJ2-3; D ambiguous. This material consisted of peripheral blood, taken in a trial of Ad26.COV2.S vaccine versus placebo. The TCR originated in a person between 18 and 65 years old who received the Ad26.COV2.S COVID-19 vaccine or a placebo. The CDR3: CASSYAPDTQYF. CDR3 nucleotides: TGTGCCAGCAGTTACGCGCCAGATACGCAGTATTTT.